These 16 T cell receptor beta chains originate from one sample sequenced in a study of post-analysis software for immune sequencing data. Notes on the study in general: In patients, five TRBV segments were more frequent than in controls, with TRBV5-6, TRBV5-1 and TRBV20-1 among them.

These receptors are not linked to any known antigen. Unique molecular identifiers were built into the TCR beta cDNA libraries. Each CDR3 protein gets one entry after TCRdb re-called the PCR reads with MiXCR. The sample comprises 750,000 to 950,000 distinct CDR3 sequences, roughly half of which are singletons, and under 6% rests with the top ten. The specimen sequenced was blood. Source of these receptors: a girl under 18 with multiple sclerosis.

The J gene is TRBJ1-4, the V gene TRBV6-5; unclear D gene. V lost 0 bases to trimming and J lost 8 bases, with 10 bases between them. CDR3 length equals 14 residues. The V gene's germline CDR1 is MNHEY and CDR2 SVGAGI. The CDR3 spells CASSYSRQREKLFF. As DNA, the CDR3 is TGTGCCAGCAGTTACTCCAGACAACGGGAAAAACTGTTTTTT.

The J gene is TRBJ2-5, the V gene TRBV4-1; D may correspond to TRBD1 or TRBD2 (5 bases each). Germline V gives CDR1 MGHRA, CDR2 YSYEKL. This CDR3 is built from 15 residues. V was shortened by 1 base and J by 1 base, with 10 bases between the two germline ends. CDR3 in amino acids: CASSQGDGFQETQYF. As DNA, the CDR3 is TGCGCCAGCAGCCAAGGGGACGGCTTCCAAGAGACCCAGTACTTC.

V and J are TRBV7-9 and TRBJ2-3; D is unresolved. In germline, CDR1 is SEHNR, CDR2 FQNEAQ (reference sequence). This CDR3 contains 13 residues. Deletions cut 4 bases from V and 8 bases from J, with 13 bases between. The CDR3 DNA reads as TGTGCCAGCAGCTACCCGGTGGGTCGTACGCAGTATTTT. It translates to CASSYPVGRTQYF.

This clonotype occurred once. The CDR3 spells CASSLKGSYNSPLHF. Written as DNA, the CDR3 is TGTGCCAGCAGTTTGAAGGGTTCCTATAATTCACCCCTCCACTTT. The chain is built from TRBV12-3 or TRBV12-4 and TRBJ1-6; D unresolved. This CDR3 spans 15 amino acids. With 3 bases removed from V and 1 base from J, the gap between germline ends came to 7 bases.

The genes are TRBV3-1 and TRBJ2-4; D is possibly TRBD2 (5 bases). The J call may be incorrect, as the DNA end agrees better with TRBJ2-7. CDR1 and CDR2 (germline): LGHDT, YNNKEL (reference sequence). This CDR3 region has 16 residues. CDR3 sequence: CASSQGLGGLRNEQYF. As DNA, the CDR3 is TGTGCCAGCAGCCAGGGCTTGGGCGGGCTGAGAAACGAGCAGTACTTC.

On this clonotype: This may be a read error: a much more frequent sequence differs by one nucleotide. The J gene is TRBJ2-3, the V gene TRBV12-3 or TRBV12-4; a weak D match, TRBD2 (5 bases). V was trimmed by 3 bases and J by 7 bases, leaving 17 bases between them. The length of the CDR3 is 15 residues. The CDR3 here is CASSFHGVGQYTQYF. DNA of the CDR3: TGTGCCAGCAGTTTCCACGGGGTGGGTCAGTATACGCAGTATTTT.

Points on this clonotype: The junction departs from the called germline gene at one end, perhaps through a read error. The chain carries TRBV6-6 and TRBJ2-5; 7 bases map to TRBD2. The germline CDR1 and CDR2 sequences are MNHNY and SVGAGI (reference sequence). CDR3 length: 16 residues. The CDR3 is CASSYWVAGVTETRYF. The CDR3, as DNA: TGTGCCAGCAGTTACTGGGTGGCGGGAGTGACGGAGACCCGGTACTTC.

This chain links TRBV7-9 with TRBJ2-7; 10 bases are shared with TRBD2. V gave up 3 bases and J gave up 11 bases; unmatched junction bases: 13. This CDR3 has 15 residues. Germline-derived CDR1 and CDR2 are SEHNR and FQNEAQ (reference sequence). The CDR3 nucleotides read TGTGCCAGCAGCTTCAGCGGGGGGGGCCCCCTCGATGAGTACTTC. Amino acids: CASSFSGGGPLDEYF. Full variable domain (rest looked up from reference TRBV7-9 and TRBJ2-7): DTGVSQNPRHKITKRGQNVTFRCDPISEHNRLYWYRQTLGQGPEFLTYFQNEAQLEKSRLLSDRFSAERPKGSFSTLEIQRTEQGDSAMYLCASSFSGGGPLDEYFGPGTRLTVT.

A single count supports this clonotype. V and J are TRBV29-1 and TRBJ2-1; D remains ambiguous. This CDR3 is built from 8 residues. The V gene's germline CDR1 is SQVTM and CDR2 ANQGSEA. Trimming took 7 bases from V and 8 from J, leaving 3 bases between them. This CDR3 reads CSADEQFF. The DNA of the CDR3 is TGCAGCGCCGATGAGCAGTTCTTC.

This chain uses TRBV5-1 with TRBJ2-5; D perhaps matches TRBD1 (5 bases). Per germline, CDR1 SGHRS and CDR2 YFSETQ. Trimming cost V 4 bases and J 5 bases, with 15 bases left between them. The CDR3 consists of 14 residues. Here the CDR3 DNA reads TGCGCCAGCAGCCGACAGTCTTCGAGGGAGACCCAGTACTTC. Translating it yields CASSRQSSRETQYF.

This clonotype came up a few times. The genes are TRBV7-2 and TRBJ2-7; the D is unclear. Germline values: CDR1 SGHTA, CDR2 FQGNSA. Trimming shortened V by 5 bases and J by 1 base, and 12 bases separated the two germline ends. The CDR3 runs to 14 residues. For the CDR3, the DNA is TGTGCCAGCAGCCGATGGCGGATGTCCTACGAGCAGTACTTC. Protein: CASSRWRMSYEQYF. The variable domain in full, completed from reference TRBV7-2 and TRBJ2-7, reads GAGVSQSPSNKVTEKGKDVELRCDPISGHTALYWYRQSLGQGLEFLIYFQGNSAPDKSGLPSDRFSAERTGGSVSTLTIQRTQQEDSAVYLCASSRWRMSYEQYFGPGTRLTVT.

This clonotype has a handful of counts. J is TRBJ2-1 and V is TRBV11-1, with TRBD2 matching over 9 bases. The CDR3 runs to 15 residues. V dropped 3 bases and J dropped 10; count of bases not matched to a gene: 10. Germline CDR1 reads SGHAT; CDR2 reads FQDESV (reference sequence). The DNA of the CDR3 is TGTGCCAGCAGCTTGTTGGGCGGGAGGGCCAGCGAGCAGTTCTTC. Amino acid sequence: CASSLLGGRASEQFF. Full variable domain (remainder filled in from reference TRBV11-1 and TRBJ2-1): EAEVAQSPRYKITEKSQAVAFWCDPISGHATLYWYRQILGQGPELLVQFQDESVVDDSQLPKDRFSAERLKGVDSTLKIQPAELGDSAMYLCASSLLGGRASEQFFGPGTRLTVL.

The chain carries TRBV29-1 and TRBJ1-2; D possibly corresponds to TRBD1 (5 bases). CDR1 and CDR2 from the germline V gene are SQVTM and ANQGSEA. V lost 3 bases, J lost 4 bases, and 15 bases lay in between. This CDR3 comprises 14 residues. This CDR3 is CSVEEIGGSYGYTF. CDR3 bases: TGCAGCGTTGAGGAGATTGGGGGGTCCTATGGCTACACCTTC. The variable domain in full, with the rest retrieved from reference TRBV29-1 and TRBJ1-2, is SAVISQKPSRDICQRGTSLTIQCQVDSQVTMMFWYRQQPGQSLTLIATANQGSEATYESGFVIDKFPISRPNLTFSTLTVSNMSPEDSSIYLCSVEEIGGSYGYTFGSGTRLTVV.

J is TRBJ2-4 and V is TRBV7-6; D perhaps matches TRBD2 (5 bases). Trimming left V 5 bases short and J 8 bases short, with 16 bases between. The CDR3 loop spans 14 amino acids. CDR1 SGHVS and CDR2 FNYEAQ come from the germline V gene. In DNA, the CDR3 is TGTGCCAGCAGCCGGCGACTACCTGGGGACATTCAGTACTTC. Translation gives CASSRRLPGDIQYF.

This clonotype was counted a single time. The chain couples TRBV7-9 to TRBJ2-3; 7 nucleotides align to TRBD1. Losses at the gene ends were 5 bases for V and 0 bases for J; bases not matched to a gene: 5. The CDR3 totals 15 residues. CDR1 is SEHNR and CDR2 is FQNEAQ in the germline V gene (reference sequence). The CDR3 region has the DNA TGTGCCAGCAGCAACCGGGACAGCAGCACAGATACGCAGTATTTT. This encodes CASSNRDSSTDTQYF.

This clonotype was counted between two and nine times. In DNA, the CDR3 is TGCAGTGCTAGAGGGGACAGGGAAGAGACCCAGTACTTC. Translated: CSARGDREETQYF. V usage is TRBV20-1 and J usage is TRBJ2-5; TRBD1 matches 9 bases. Germline V gene sequence: CDR1 DFQATT, CDR2 SNEGSKA (reference sequence). After removal of 1 base from V and 3 bases from J, the junction contained 0 bases not matched to a gene. The CDR3 contains 13 residues.